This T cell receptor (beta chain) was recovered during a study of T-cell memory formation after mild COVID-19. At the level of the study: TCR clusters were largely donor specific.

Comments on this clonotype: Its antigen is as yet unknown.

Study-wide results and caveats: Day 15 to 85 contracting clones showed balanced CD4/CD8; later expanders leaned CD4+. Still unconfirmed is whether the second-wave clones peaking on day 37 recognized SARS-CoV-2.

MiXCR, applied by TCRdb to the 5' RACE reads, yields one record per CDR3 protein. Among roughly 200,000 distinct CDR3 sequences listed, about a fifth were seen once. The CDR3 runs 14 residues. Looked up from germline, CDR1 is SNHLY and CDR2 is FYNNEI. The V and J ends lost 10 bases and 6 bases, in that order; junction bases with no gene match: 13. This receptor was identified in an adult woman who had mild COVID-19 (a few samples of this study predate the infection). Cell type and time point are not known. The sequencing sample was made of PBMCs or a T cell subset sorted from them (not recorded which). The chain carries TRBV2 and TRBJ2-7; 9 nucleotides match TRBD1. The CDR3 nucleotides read TGTGCCACCGAACAGGGGGCGGGTTGGCCCGAGCAGTACTTC. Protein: CATEQGAGWPEQYF.